The 11 T cell receptor beta chains presented below share a single source sample, sequenced in a study of follicular helper T cells after annual influenza vaccination. Time point reported: 2015-2016 season, pre-vaccination. TCRdb's table, derived via immunoSEQ multiplex PCR, lists solely in-frame clones and lacks some. The repertoire holds some 9,000 clones, with 70% to 90% as singletons. Specimen: CXCR5+ CD38- circulating T follicular helper cells from blood, collected on the day of influenza vaccination. As for subset: circulating Tfh, non-naive CD4+CXCR5+PD-1+ (ICOS+CD38+ or ICOS-CD38-). These receptors were collected from an adult who received the influenza vaccine.

The chain couples TRBV6-5 to TRBJ2-5; tentatively, D is TRBD1 (7 bases). V shed 9 bases and J shed 7 bases, with 12 bases lying between them. This CDR3 contains 11 residues. Germline V gene lookup returns CDR1 MNHEY and CDR2 SVGAGI. CDR3 DNA sequence: TGTGCCAGTTCCCAGGGGGGGACCCAGTACTTC. Amino acid sequence: CASSQGGTQYF.

The DNA of the CDR3 is TGTGCCAGTAATACTAGGAGGGGACAGGTATACATAGATACGCAGTATTTT. Its protein product is CASNTRRGQVYIDTQYF. This sequence joins TRBV19 and TRBJ2-3; 8 nucleotides line up with TRBD1. This CDR3 has 17 amino acids. V was clipped by 7 bases and J by 5 bases; unmatched bases: 17. The germline V gene encodes CDR1 LNHDA and CDR2 SQIVND (reference sequence).

V and J are TRBV11-2 and TRBJ2-7; 13 bases map to TRBD2. Germline loops: CDR1 SGHAT, CDR2 FQNNGV. Trimming cost V 3 bases and J 3 bases; bases outside gene matches: 2. CDR3 length: 15 amino acids. This CDR3 is CASSLTSGGSYEQYF. CDR3 nucleotide sequence: TGTGCCAGCAGCTTGACTAGCGGGGGGAGCTACGAGCAGTACTTC. Full variable domain (outside the CDR3, taken from reference TRBV11-2 and TRBJ2-7): EAGVAQSPRYKIIEKRQSVAFWCNPISGHATLYWYQQILGQGPKLLIQFQNNGVVDDSQLPKDRFSAERLKGVDSTLKIQPAKLEDSAVYLCASSLTSGGSYEQYFGPGTRLTVT.

The CDR3 sequence: CASRQGAGSYEQYF. The CDR3 DNA sequence: TGTGCCAGCAGACAGGGCGCGGGGTCCTACGAGCAGTACTTC. V and J are TRBV2 and TRBJ2-7; the D gene could be TRBD1 or TRBD2 (6 bases each). V lost 6 bases and J lost 1, with 13 bases in between. CDR1 and CDR2 from the germline V gene are SNHLY and FYNNEI. The CDR3 length is 14 residues.

The V call is TRBV6-4, the J call TRBJ2-7; 9 bases match TRBD2. The J segment lost 12 bases and the V segment lost 4 bases, leaving 4 bases of the junction unmatched. The length of the CDR3 is 11 residues. Germline V gene data show CDR1 as MRHNA and CDR2 as SNTAGT. CDR3 region: CASSGKTSGYF. The DNA for the CDR3 is TGTGCCAGCAGTGGCAAGACTAGCGGGTACTTC.

CDR3 nucleotide sequence: TGTGCCAGCACTATACTAGCGGGGGACAATGAGCAGTTCTTC. Protein sequence: CASTILAGDNEQFF. V gene TRBV6-1 combines with J gene TRBJ2-1; 11 positions match TRBD2. Germline CDR1 and CDR2: MNHNS and SASEGT. After removal of 7 bases from V and 5 bases from J, the junction contained 4 bases not matched to a gene. CDR3 length equals 14 residues.

This chain uses TRBV4-2 with TRBJ2-7; TRBD2 agrees at 11 bases. The J segment lost 2 bases and the V segment lost 1 base, leaving 10 bases of the junction unmatched. This CDR3 is 18 amino acids long. The V gene's germline CDR1 is LGHNA and CDR2 YNFKEQ. CDR3 in amino acids: CASSQGASTSGVTYEQYF. The CDR3 region has the DNA TGTGCCAGCAGCCAAGGAGCCTCGACTAGCGGGGTTACCTACGAGCAGTACTTC.

The gene calls are TRBV6-5 and TRBJ2-1; weak D call: TRBD2 (6 bases). The germline CDR1 and CDR2 sequences are MNHEY and SVGAGI. The CDR3 totals 14 residues. The V end was cut by 6 bases, the J end by 6 bases, with 15 bases between. Here the CDR3 DNA reads TGTGCCAGCAGAAGAGGCGGGGCCACCAATGAGCAGTTCTTC. Protein sequence: CASRRGGATNEQFF.

The gene calls are TRBV7-9 and TRBJ1-4; 11 bases agree with TRBD1. The junction had 2 bases not matched to a gene; V was cut back by 6 bases and J by 8 bases. CDR1 is SEHNR, CDR2 FQNEAQ, per germline (reference sequence). This CDR3 region has 13 residues. Here the CDR3 reads CASSRTGGEKLFF. CDR3 in DNA: TGTGCCAGCAGTCGGACAGGGGGCGAAAAACTGTTTTTT.

The chain couples TRBV9 to TRBJ2-3, with 10 bases lining up with TRBD2. The CDR3 runs 16 residues. The germline V gene has CDR1 SGDLS and CDR2 YYNGEE. J lost 6 bases, V lost 0 bases, and 7 bases had no gene match. This chain's CDR3 is CASSVGVAGGGDTQYF. The CDR3 nucleotides are TGTGCCAGCAGCGTAGGGGTAGCGGGGGGCGGCGATACGCAGTATTTT.

V usage is TRBV10-2 and J usage is TRBJ2-7; D remains ambiguous. The germline V and J ends were trimmed by 0 bases and 0 bases, with 6 bases remaining between them. Germline V gene sequence: CDR1 WSHSY, CDR2 SAAADI. CDR3 length: 14 residues. CDR3 sequence: CASSESTDSYEQYF. CDR3 in DNA: TGCGCCAGCAGTGAGTCGACGGACTCCTACGAGCAGTACTTC.